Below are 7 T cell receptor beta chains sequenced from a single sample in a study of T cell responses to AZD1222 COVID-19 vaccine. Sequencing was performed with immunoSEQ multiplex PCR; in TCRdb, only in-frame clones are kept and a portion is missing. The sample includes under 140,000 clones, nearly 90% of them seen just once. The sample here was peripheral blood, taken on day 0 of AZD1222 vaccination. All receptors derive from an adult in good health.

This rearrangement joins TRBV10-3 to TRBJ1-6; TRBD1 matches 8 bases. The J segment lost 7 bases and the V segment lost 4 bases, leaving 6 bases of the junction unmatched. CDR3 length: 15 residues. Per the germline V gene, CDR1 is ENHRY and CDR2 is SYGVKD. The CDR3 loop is CAISGDRYGNSPLHF. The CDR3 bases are TGTGCCATCAGTGGGGACAGGTATGGAAATTCACCCCTCCACTTT.

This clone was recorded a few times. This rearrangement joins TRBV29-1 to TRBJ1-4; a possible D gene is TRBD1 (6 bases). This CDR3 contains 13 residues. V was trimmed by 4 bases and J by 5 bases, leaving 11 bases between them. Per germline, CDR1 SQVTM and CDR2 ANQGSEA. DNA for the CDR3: TGCAGCGTTGGGGCCGGGACAAATGAAAAACTGTTTTTT. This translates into CSVGAGTNEKLFF.

Here the CDR3 reads CASRASGNVREQFF. CDR3 coding DNA: TGTGCCAGCAGGGCTAGCGGGAATGTACGCGAGCAGTTCTTC. This rearrangement joins TRBV28 to TRBJ2-1; 9 nucleotides agree with TRBD2. Germline V gene data show CDR1 as MDHEN and CDR2 as SYDVKM. The V segment lost 6 bases and the J segment 10 bases; nucleotides outside the gene matches: 10. CDR3 length: 14 residues. The full variable domain, with the rest looked up from reference TRBV28 and TRBJ2-1, is DVKVTQSSRYLVKRTGEKVFLECVQDMDHENMFWYRQDPGLGLRLIYFSYDVKMKEKGDIPEGYSVSREKKERFSLILESASTNQTSMYLCASRASGNVREQFFGPGTRLTVL.

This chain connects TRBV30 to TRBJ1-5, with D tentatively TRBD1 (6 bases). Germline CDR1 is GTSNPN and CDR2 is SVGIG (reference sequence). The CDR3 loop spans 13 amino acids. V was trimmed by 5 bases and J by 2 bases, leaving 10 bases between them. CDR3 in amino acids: CAWDGGGNQPQHF. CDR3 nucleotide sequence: TGTGCCTGGGATGGGGGCGGCAATCAGCCCCAGCATTTT.

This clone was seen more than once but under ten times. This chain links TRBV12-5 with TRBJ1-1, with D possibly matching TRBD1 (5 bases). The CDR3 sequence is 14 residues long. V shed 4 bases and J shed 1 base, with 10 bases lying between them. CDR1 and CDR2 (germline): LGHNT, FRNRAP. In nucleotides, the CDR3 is TGTGCTAGTGGTTGGGGCAGGGCGAACACTGAAGCTTTCTTT. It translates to CASGWGRANTEAFF.

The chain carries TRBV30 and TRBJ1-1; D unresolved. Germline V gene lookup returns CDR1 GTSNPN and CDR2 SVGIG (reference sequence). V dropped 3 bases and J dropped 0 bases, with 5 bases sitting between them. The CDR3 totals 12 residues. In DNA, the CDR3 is TGTGCCTGGAGCAGGATGAACACTGAAGCTTTCTTT. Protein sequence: CAWSRMNTEAFF.

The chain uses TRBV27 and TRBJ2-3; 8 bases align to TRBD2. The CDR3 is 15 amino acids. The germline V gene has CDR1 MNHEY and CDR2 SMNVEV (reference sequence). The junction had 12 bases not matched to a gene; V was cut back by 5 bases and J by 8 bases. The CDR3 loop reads CASSQTSGREGTQYF. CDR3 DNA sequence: TGTGCCAGCAGTCAAACTAGCGGAAGGGAAGGTACGCAGTATTTT.